This TCR beta chain comes out of a study of cytomegalovirus exposure and HLA in healthy donors. Trimming removed 2 bases at V and 4 bases at J, with 12 bases between. The CDR3 has 16 amino acids. Germline CDR1 reads WSHSY; CDR2 reads SAAADI. The protocol was immunoSEQ multiplex PCR, while the TCRdb copy is restricted to in-frame clones and leaves out a portion. The sample yields under 150,000 clones, about 90% seen once. This clonotype was obtained from a woman between 18 and 29 years old in good health and CMV-seronegative. Material: PBMCs. This rearrangement joins TRBV10-2 to TRBJ1-6, with D possibly TRBD1 on 6 matching bases. The CDR3 protein is CASSEVSGHYNSPLHF. CDR3 nucleotide sequence: TGCGCCAGCAGTGAGGTGTCGGGACATTATAATTCACCCCTCCACTTT.